This TCR beta chain appears in the sequencing data of a study of Ad26.COV2.S vaccination and SARS-CoV-2 variants. About the research overall: A COV1001 Ad26.COV2.S trial-arm participant provided the sample. The study gave Ad26.COV2.S intramuscularly, once or twice 56 days apart.

Sample treatment: roughly 18 received Ad26.COV2.S at low or high dose, single or two shots; about 5 received placebo; per-sample allocation not given. Day 63 after the first injection of vaccine or placebo was the sampling time. Expressing Wuhan-strain SARS-CoV-2 spike, an Ad26 vector served as the vaccine. Clones were sequenced by immunoSEQ multiplex PCR, and TCRdb holds only the in-frame ones, with some missing. There are about 370,000 clones in the sample; about 85% occur only once, and roughly 3% lies in the top ten. There are 12 residues in the CDR3. The V end was cut by 2 bases, the J end by 9 bases, with 7 bases between. On this clone itself: The antigen remains unidentified.

General study points: Breadth of non-spike TCRs did not differ between vaccinees and placebo recipients.

The source was peripheral blood, collected in a trial of Ad26.COV2.S vaccine versus placebo. The receptor was derived from a person between 18 and 59 years old who received the Ad26.COV2.S COVID-19 vaccine or a placebo. The chain has TRBV12-3 or TRBV12-4 and TRBJ2-2; no reliable D call. This chain's CDR3 is CASSLRFWELFF. The CDR3 nucleotides read TGTGCCAGCAGTTTAAGGTTTTGGGAGCTGTTTTTT.